These T cell receptor beta chains were read from a single sample in a study of early T cells in non-severe SARS-CoV-2 infection. Each CDR3 protein is one row after TCRdb ran MiXCR on the 5' RACE reads. This sample has about 100,000 distinct CDR3 sequences, with 13% found just once. Sequences were obtained from whole blood. Receptors were obtained from an adult who was a healthcare worker with PCR-confirmed SARS-CoV-2 infection or an uninfected control (not recorded which). The CDR3 runs from the conserved cysteine through the conserved F or W. D genes are given only for firm matches. Expanded clones get a size class; other rows say once, few or many, or leave the size out.

.,TRBJ2-1,few,TRBV18,TGTGCCAGCTTACAGGGTAGCTCCTACAATGAGCAGTTCTTC,CASLQGSSYNEQFF
TRBD1,TRBJ2-6,few,TRBV29-1,TGCAGCGTCCACGGACAGGGTAGCTCTGGGGCCAACGTCCTGACTTTC,CSVHGQGSSGANVLTF
TRBD1,TRBJ2-5,many,TRBV5-1,TGCGCCAGCACCCCGACAGGGGGCTCGGAGACCCAGTACTTC,CASTPTGGSETQYF
.,TRBJ2-1,many,TRBV6-5,TGTGCCACTTTGAGGGGGAATGAGCAGTTCTTC,CATLRGNEQFF
.,TRBJ1-1,few,TRBV10-3,TGTGCCATCAGTGAGTCGGGGTATTACACTGAAGCTTTCTTT,CAISESGYYTEAFF
.,TRBJ2-4,.,TRBV21-1,TGTGCCAGCAGCAAAGGATCGGGGACACCAGGTCGAGGGTCTGTAGCCAAAAACATTCAGTACTTC,CASSKGSGTPGRGSVAKNIQYF
.,TRBJ1-6,.,TRBV11-2,TGTGCCAGCAGCTTAGATTCGTGGGGGTCCCCCCTCCACTTT,CASSLDSWGSPLHF
.,TRBJ2-3,many,TRBV11-2,TGTGCCAGCAGCTACCTTACCGGGACTGAGGCCGATACGCAGTATTTT,CASSYLTGTEADTQYF
.,TRBJ2-5,.,TRBV11-2,TGTGCCAGCAGCATATCGGAGACCCAGTACTTC,CASSISETQYF
.,TRBJ1-2,many,TRBV4-2,TGTGCCAGCAGCCAGGAACAGGGAAGAAACTATGGCTACACCTTC,CASSQEQGRNYGYTF
TRBD1,TRBJ2-7,.,TRBV20-1,TGCAGTGCACAGGGACAGGTGGGCTACGAGCAGTACTTC,CSAQGQVGYEQYF
TRBD1,TRBJ2-5,.,TRBV6-5,TGTGCCAGCGGGCGTTCCGGGACAGCAGAGACCCAGTACTTC,CASGRSGTAETQYF
.,TRBJ2-1,few,TRBV29-1,TGCAGCGTGACGGGGGAGCTCGGGACCTACAATGAGCAGTTCTTC,CSVTGELGTYNEQFF
.,TRBJ1-3,.,TRBV5-5,TGTGCCAGCAGCCTGAAAGGAAGAGGCTCTGGAAACACCATATATTTT,CASSLKGRGSGNTIYF
TRBD2,TRBJ2-3,few,TRBV11-2,TGTGCCAGCAGCCCACGGACTAGCGGGGGGCTTGATACGCAGTATTTT,CASSPRTSGGLDTQYF
.,TRBJ2-2,few,TRBV12-3/TRBV12-4,TGTGCCAGCAGTTCCACAGTAAAGCGGGCCGGGGAGCTGTTTTTT,CASSSTVKRAGELFF
TRBD1,TRBJ2-3,many,TRBV11-2,TGTGCCAGCAGCCGCCTCCGGGACAGGGTCACAGATACGCAGTATTTT,CASSRLRDRVTDTQYF
.,TRBJ1-1,few,TRBV3-1,TGTGCCAGCAGCCAAGACCGGATGGGGTCCACTGAAGCTTTCTTT,CASSQDRMGSTEAFF
.,TRBJ2-2,many,TRBV20-1,TGCAGTGCTAGACCGGGACTCTTTAACACCGGGGAGCTGTTTTTT,CSARPGLFNTGELFF
TRBD2,TRBJ2-1,few,TRBV2,TGTGCCAGCAAGGGGACTAATTACAATGAGCAGTTCTTC,CASKGTNYNEQFF
.,TRBJ2-5,.,TRBV20-1,TGCAGTGCTATCACGGGAGGGGGCGCGGGGGAGACCCAGTACTTC,CSAITGGGAGETQYF
.,TRBJ2-3,.,TRBV29-1,TGCAGCGTTGAGGTTGGGGATACGCAGTATTTT,CSVEVGDTQYF
.,TRBJ1-1,.,TRBV20-1,TGCAGTGCTACCAGGGGTAGTTTGAACACTGAAGCTTTCTTT,CSATRGSLNTEAFF
.,TRBJ2-5,many,TRBV29-1,TGCAGCGTTGTAGGAGCGGGAGAGACCCAGTACTTC,CSVVGAGETQYF
.,TRBJ2-5,few,TRBV12-3/TRBV12-4,TGTGCCAGCAGTTATCTCCGAGGAGAGACCCAGTACTTC,CASSYLRGETQYF
.,TRBJ1-5,few,TRBV28,TGTGCCAGCAATGGGGATCGCAGCAATCAGCCCCAGCATTTT,CASNGDRSNQPQHF
.,TRBJ2-2,.,TRBV20-1,TGCAGTGCTAGCCGTGGGGGGAACACCGGGGAGCTGTTTTTT,CSASRGGNTGELFF
.,TRBJ2-7,many,TRBV6-1,TGTGCCAGCTGGACGGCACAGGCCAGCTCCTACGAGCAGTACTTC,CASWTAQASSYEQYF
TRBD1,TRBJ2-2,few,TRBV2,TGTGCCAGCAGTCCGGACAGGGTCCAGAACACCGGGGAGCTGTTTTTT,CASSPDRVQNTGELFF
TRBD1,TRBJ2-7,.,TRBV2,TGTGCCAGCAGTGGGGGACAGGGGGCGCGGTACGAGCAGTACTTC,CASSGGQGARYEQYF
.,TRBJ1-5,many,TRBV18,TGTGCCAGCTCACCGGGGGGAACTCAGCCCCAGCATTTT,CASSPGGTQPQHF
TRBD1,TRBJ2-1,few,TRBV6-5,TGTGCCAGCAGTTACGAGGGGGCGGTATCCTACAATGAGCAGTTCTTC,CASSYEGAVSYNEQFF
TRBD1,TRBJ1-5,.,TRBV27,TGTGCCAGCAGTTACTACGGACAGGGGGCGAATCAGCCCCAGCATTTT,CASSYYGQGANQPQHF
.,TRBJ1-4,few,TRBV5-1,TGCGCCAGCAGCATTGGACCTGATGAAAAACTGTTTTTT,CASSIGPDEKLFF
.,TRBJ1-1,.,TRBV6-5,TGTGCCAGCAGTTACTCGAGCAAGAACACTGAAGCTTTCTTT,CASSYSSKNTEAFF
TRBD1,TRBJ2-2,many,TRBV28,TGTGCCAGCAGGCCCCAGGGGGCGCGGGCCGGGGAGCTGTTTTTT,CASRPQGARAGELFF
TRBD1,TRBJ1-5,many,TRBV28,TGTGCCAGCAGTTTTGGCGACAGGGTCGGTCAGCCCCAGCATTTT,CASSFGDRVGQPQHF
TRBD2,TRBJ2-3,.,TRBV27,TGTGCCAGCCGCCGGGGGGTAGCGGGGGGACCAGATACGCAGTATTTT,CASRRGVAGGPDTQYF
.,TRBJ1-6,.,TRBV2,TGTGCCAGCAGTGAATCTTCACCCCTCCACTTT,CASSESSPLHF
.,TRBJ2-3,.,TRBV5-1,TGCGCCAGCAGCTTGGGAGCGAAGGGGGGCACAGATACGCAGTATTTT,CASSLGAKGGTDTQYF
.,TRBJ2-3,few,TRBV5-4,TGTGCCAGCAGCTCCCAAAACCCAGGGGGCACAGATACGCAGTATTTT,CASSSQNPGGTDTQYF
.,TRBJ1-2,many,TRBV4-2,TGTGCCAGCAGCCAAGCCTACTATGGCTACACCTTC,CASSQAYYGYTF
.,TRBJ1-2,many,TRBV6-5,TGTGCCAGCAGTTACGGATGGGCAGGGACAAACTATGGCTACACCTTC,CASSYGWAGTNYGYTF
.,TRBJ2-1,few,TRBV20-1,TGCAGTGCTAGGGGGGGGCCGGATGAGCAGTTCTTC,CSARGGPDEQFF
.,TRBJ1-2,.,TRBV29-1,TGCAGCGTTTCCCACAGACACTATGGCTACACCTTC,CSVSHRHYGYTF
.,TRBJ1-1,many,TRBV7-9,TGTGCCAGCAGCTTAGATCAGGACACTGAAGCTTTCTTT,CASSLDQDTEAFF
.,TRBJ2-4,many,TRBV10-2,TGCGCCAGCAGTGAGGGGGCCAAAAACATTCAGTACTTC,CASSEGAKNIQYF
.,TRBJ1-1,few,TRBV29-1,TGCAGCGCCAGACCGGAGGGGCAGCCTGAAGCTTTCTTT,CSARPEGQPEAFF
.,TRBJ1-1,many,TRBV6-1,TGTGCCAGCAGTGAGAAGAGGGGAGAAGCTTTCTTT,CASSEKRGEAFF
.,TRBJ1-3,.,TRBV5-1,TGCGCCAGCAGCTCCGGGCTAGGTATGAGTAGCTCTGGAAACACCATATATTTT,CASSSGLGMSSSGNTIYF
.,TRBJ2-5,many,TRBV20-1,TGCAGTGCTACCAGGACGGTCCAAGAGACCCAGTACTTC,CSATRTVQETQYF
.,TRBJ2-7,few,TRBV4-2,TGTGCCAGCAGCCCCCCGGGGCTGTACGAGCAGTACTTC,CASSPPGLYEQYF
.,TRBJ2-3,many,TRBV5-1,TGCGCCAGCAGCCTACAGGGTCGGGGGGCAGATACGCAGTATTTT,CASSLQGRGADTQYF
.,TRBJ2-3,.,TRBV5-6,TGTGCCAGCAGCTTCGTAGGTAGGGGGGCCCCCGATACGCAGTATTTT,CASSFVGRGAPDTQYF
.,TRBJ2-3,many,TRBV4-1,TGCGCCAGCAGCCAAGCGGGGGCCGGAGGAGATACGCAGTATTTT,CASSQAGAGGDTQYF
TRBD1,TRBJ1-4,many,TRBV7-2,TGTGCCAGCAGCCTTAGCAGGGGGCGCGGCCCTAATGAAAAACTGTTTTTT,CASSLSRGRGPNEKLFF
TRBD1,TRBJ1-4,many,TRBV7-9,TGTGCCAGCAGCGCCGACAGGGGTGGCGAAAAACTGTTTTTT,CASSADRGGEKLFF
.,TRBJ2-5,.,TRBV28,TGTGCCAGCAGGCCGCCCACCACTGAAGAGACCCAGTACTTC,CASRPPTTEETQYF
TRBD1,TRBJ1-2,few,TRBV9,TGTGCCAGCAGCGCGACAGGGGCGTTCTATGGCTACACCTTC,CASSATGAFYGYTF